This is a list of T cell receptor beta chains from one sample in a study of prognosis after radiotherapy for stage I lung cancer. TCRdb called the multiplex PCR reads again in MiXCR, with one record for every CDR3 protein. Among around 30,000 distinct CDR3 sequences, less than 35% were seen once, and the ten largest hold 12%. The sequencing here drew on PBMCs, taken before or after stereotactic body radiation therapy (not recorded which). The receptors were sampled from a donor at least 50 years old with non-small cell lung cancer. CDR3s include the opening cysteine and the closing phenylalanine or tryptophan. A D gene is named only where the DNA matches it firmly. Only part of the rows carry a size: once, few, many, or a class if the clone is expanded.

CDR3 DNA,CDR3 protein,J gene,CDR3 length,clone size,D gene,V gene
TGCGCCAGCAGCTTGAATCAGGGGAACACTGAAGCTTTCTTT,CASSLNQGNTEAFF,TRBJ1-1,14,many,-,TRBV5-1
TGTGCCAGCAGCCCTAGGACGGCAGCGGGGGAAAGCGAGCAGTACTTC,CASSPRTAAGESEQYF,TRBJ2-7,16,many,TRBD2,TRBV3-1
TGTGCCAGCAGCTTGAGCCCCTCAAGAGCGGGCAATCAAACCCAGCATTTT,CASSLSPSRAGNQTQHF,TRBJ1-5,17,once,-,TRBV7-8
TGTGCCATCAGTGAGTCCACGGGAGGGTACGAGCAGTACTTC,CAISESTGGYEQYF,TRBJ2-7,14,many,TRBD2,TRBV10-3
TGCAGTGCTAGTCTTCCGGGAGAAGCAGATACGCAGTATTTT,CSASLPGEADTQYF,TRBJ2-3,14,few,-,TRBV20-1
TGTGCCAGCAGTTCTTTGGTGTCAAAGAGCTCCTACGAGCAGTACTTC,CASSSLVSKSSYEQYF,TRBJ2-7,16,many,-,TRBV27
TGTGCCACCAGTGCATACAGGGGCACCGGGGAGCTGTTTTTT,CATSAYRGTGELFF,TRBJ2-2,14,many,TRBD1,TRBV24-1
TGTGCCAGCAGCCGGACAGGGGATGCCGGGGAGCTGTTTTTT,CASSRTGDAGELFF,TRBJ2-2,14,many,TRBD1,TRBV9
TGTGCCAGCAGTGAACAGGGACCGTCGAACACTGAAGCTTTCTTT,CASSEQGPSNTEAFF,TRBJ1-1,15,many,-,TRBV2
TGTGCCAGTTGCAATGAGCAGTTCTTC,CASCNEQFF,TRBJ2-1,9,-,-,TRBV2
TGTGCCAGCAGTTTATCCCCGGACAGCACAGATACGCAGTATTTT,CASSLSPDSTDTQYF,TRBJ2-3,15,few,-,TRBV27
TGTGCCAGCTCATTCGGACTCGACTCCTACAATGAGCAGTTCTTC,CASSFGLDSYNEQFF,TRBJ2-1,15,many,-,TRBV18
TGCAGTGCTAGTAGGGCGGGAGGGAATCAAGATACGCAGTATTTT,CSASRAGGNQDTQYF,TRBJ2-3,15,many,TRBD2,TRBV20-1
TGCAGTGCGAAGCCGACGGCGAGGCCAGATGAGCAGTTCTTC,CSAKPTARPDEQFF,TRBJ2-1,14,many,-,TRBV20-1
TGTGCCAGCAGTCTCAAAAAAGAGCAGTACTTC,CASSLKKEQYF,TRBJ2-7,11,many,-,TRBV5-8
TGTGCCAGCAGTTTGGCCCATGACTCAGCGGGGTTCTACGATCAGTACTTC,CASSLAHDSAGFYDQYF,TRBJ2-7,17,-,TRBD2,TRBV12-3/TRBV12-4
TGTGGCTGGAGTGTTGGCACCCAGCAGTTCTTC,CGWSVGTQQFF,TRBJ2-1,11,many,-,TRBV30
TGTGCCAGCAGTGAATTTGGTGGAGCCCTTACTCTAAGCACAGATACGCAGTATTTT,CASSEFGGALTLSTDTQYF,TRBJ2-3,19,many,-,TRBV6-1
TGTGCCAGCAGTGAATATCCCGTGGGGGGGCGGACTGAAGCTTTCTTT,CASSEYPVGGRTEAFF,TRBJ1-1,16,many,-,TRBV25-1
TGTGCCAGCATTTACCCGACGGAGGAAGCTTTCTTT,CASIYPTEEAFF,TRBJ1-1,12,-,-,TRBV12-3/TRBV12-4
TGTGCCAGCAGCCAAGGGGATTTACTCCGGCATTTTGGAGATACGCAGTATTTT,CASSQGDLLRHFGDTQYF,TRBJ2-3,18,many,-,TRBV14
TGTGCCAGCAGTTATGGGCCCGGGTTTGGCGAGCAGTACTTC,CASSYGPGFGEQYF,TRBJ2-7,14,-,-,TRBV6-5
TGTGCCAGCAGCCAAGTCGAAGGCGGCGATCAGCCCCAGCATTTT,CASSQVEGGDQPQHF,TRBJ1-5,15,many,-,TRBV4-2
TGTGCCAGCCATTCGAGGGAACGCACAGATACGCAGTATTTT,CASHSRERTDTQYF,TRBJ2-3,14,many,-,TRBV7-9
TGCGCCAGCAGCATTGGACTAGCGGGGGCCTTCGCCTACGAGCAGTACTTC,CASSIGLAGAFAYEQYF,TRBJ2-7,17,many,TRBD2,TRBV5-1
TGCGCCAGCAGCCAAGTCGGCAGCCCGGGCAACACTGAAGCTTTCTTT,CASSQVGSPGNTEAFF,TRBJ1-1,16,many,-,TRBV4-1
TGTGCCAGCAGCGCCGCCCATCCGGGACGGGGGGTTGGTTACACCTTC,CASSAAHPGRGVGYTF,TRBJ1-2,16,-,-,TRBV11-2